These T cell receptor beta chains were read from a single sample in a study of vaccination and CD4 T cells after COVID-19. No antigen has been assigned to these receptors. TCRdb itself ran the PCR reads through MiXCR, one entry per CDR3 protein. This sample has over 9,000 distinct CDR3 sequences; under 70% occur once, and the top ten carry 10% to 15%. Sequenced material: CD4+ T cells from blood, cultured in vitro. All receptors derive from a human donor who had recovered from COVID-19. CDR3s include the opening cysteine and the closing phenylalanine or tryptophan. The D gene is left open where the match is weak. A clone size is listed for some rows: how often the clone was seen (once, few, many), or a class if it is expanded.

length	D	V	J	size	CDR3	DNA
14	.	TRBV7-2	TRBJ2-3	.	CASSPPGSTDTQYF	TGTGCCAGCAGCCCCCCGGGTAGCACAGATACGCAGTATTTT
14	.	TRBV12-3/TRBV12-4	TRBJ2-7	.	CASSRSRVGYEQYF	TGTGCCAGCAGCCGGTCTAGAGTTGGGTACGAGCAGTACTTC
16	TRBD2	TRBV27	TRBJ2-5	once	CASSLTGGGNQETQYF	TGTGCCAGCAGTCTGACTGGCGGGGGGAACCAAGAGACCCAGTACTTC
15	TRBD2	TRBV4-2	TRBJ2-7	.	CASSQSERGGHEQYF	TGTGCCAGCAGCCAATCCGAGCGGGGAGGCCACGAGCAGTACTTC
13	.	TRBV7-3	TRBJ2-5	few	CASSLTVGETQYF	TGTGCCAGCAGCTTAACTGTCGGAGAGACCCAGTACTTC
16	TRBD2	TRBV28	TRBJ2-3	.	CASTLFSGGGTDTQYF	TGTGCCAGCACCCTTTTTAGCGGGGGGGGCACAGATACGCAGTATTTT
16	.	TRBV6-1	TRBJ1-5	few	CASSETAGWNNQPQHF	TGTGCCAGCAGTGAAACGGCAGGGTGGAACAATCAGCCCCAGCATTTT
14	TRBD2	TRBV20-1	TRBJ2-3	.	CSPNLAGGTYPQYF	TGCAGTCCCAATCTAGCGGGAGGAACATATCCGCAGTATTTT
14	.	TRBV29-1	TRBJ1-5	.	CSVAATTKDQPQHF	TGCAGCGTTGCCGCAACAACGAAGGATCAGCCCCAGCATTTT
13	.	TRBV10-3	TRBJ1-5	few	CAISRDSNQPQHF	TGTGCCATCAGCCGGGACAGCAATCAGCCCCAGCATTTT
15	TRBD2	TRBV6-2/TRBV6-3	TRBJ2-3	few	CASSLTSGSTDTQYF	TGTGCCAGCAGTTTGACTAGCGGGAGCACAGATACGCAGTATTTT
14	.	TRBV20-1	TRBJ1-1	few	CSARDPTVNTEAFF	TGCAGTGCTAGAGACCCGACGGTGAACACTGAAGCTTTCTTT
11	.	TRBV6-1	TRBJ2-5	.	CASSDPETQYF	TGTGCCAGCAGTGACCCAGAGACCCAGTACTTC
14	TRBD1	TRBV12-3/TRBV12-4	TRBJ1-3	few	CASSRRGSGNTIYF	TGTGCCAGCAGTCGCAGGGGGTCCGGAAACACCATATATTTT
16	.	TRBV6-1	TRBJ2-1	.	CASSKTPSQGYNEQFF	TGTGCCAGCAGTAAAACCCCTAGCCAGGGATACAATGAGCAGTTCTTC
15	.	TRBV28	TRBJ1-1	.	CASSFWGPRGTEAFF	TGTGCCAGCAGTTTTTGGGGACCCCGGGGCACTGAAGCTTTCTTT
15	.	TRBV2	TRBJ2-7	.	CASSGGSSFAYEQYF	TGTGCCAGCAGTGGGGGGAGCTCATTCGCCTACGAGCAGTACTTC
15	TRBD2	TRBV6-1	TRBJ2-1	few	CASSDGVAGLNEQFF	TGTGCCAGCAGTGATGGAGTAGCGGGATTAAATGAGCAGTTCTTC
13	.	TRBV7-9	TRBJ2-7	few	CASSLRQDYEQYF	TGTGCCAGCAGCCTCCGACAGGACTACGAGCAGTACTTC
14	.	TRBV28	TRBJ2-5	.	CASSLDRYQETQYF	TGTGCCAGCAGTTTGGACCGATACCAAGAGACCCAGTACTTC
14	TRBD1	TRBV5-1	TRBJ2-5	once	CASSRTTGQETQYF	TGCGCCAGCAGCCGAACGACAGGGCAGGAGACCCAGTACTTC
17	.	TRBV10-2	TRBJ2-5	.	CASSPNRFGSREETQYF	TGCGCCAGCAGTCCGAATCGGTTTGGTAGCAGAGAAGAGACCCAGTACTTC
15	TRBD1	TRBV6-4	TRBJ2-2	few	CASSEGQGNTGELFF	TGTGCCAGCAGTGAAGGACAGGGAAACACCGGGGAGCTGTTTTTT
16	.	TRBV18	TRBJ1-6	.	CASSPSDSSYNSPLHF	TGTGCCAGCTCACCAAGTGACAGCTCCTATAATTCACCCCTCCACTTT
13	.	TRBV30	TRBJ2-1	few	CAWTQGGYNEQFF	TGTGCCTGGACCCAGGGGGGATACAATGAGCAGTTCTTC
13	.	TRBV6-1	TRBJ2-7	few	CASRRQTDYEQYF	TGTGCCAGCAGACGACAAACCGACTACGAGCAGTACTTC
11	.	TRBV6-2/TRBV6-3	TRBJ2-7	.	CASSFINEQYF	TGTGCCAGCAGTTTTATTAACGAGCAGTACTTC
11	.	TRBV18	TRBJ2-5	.	CASSPEETQYF	TGTGCCAGCTCACCCGAAGAGACGCAGTACTTC
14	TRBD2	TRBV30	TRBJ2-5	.	CAWAGGLLQETQYF	TGTGCCTGGGCGGGGGGGCTTCTCCAAGAGACCCAGTACTTC
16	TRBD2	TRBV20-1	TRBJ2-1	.	CSASLALAGGANEQFF	TGCAGTGCCAGCCTTGCACTAGCGGGAGGAGCGAATGAGCAGTTCTTC
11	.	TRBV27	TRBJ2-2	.	CANQGSGELFF	TGTGCCAATCAGGGTTCCGGGGAGCTGTTTTTT
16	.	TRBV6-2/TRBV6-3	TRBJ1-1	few	CASSYSYRTANTEAFF	TGTGCCAGCAGTTACTCGTACCGGACGGCGAACACTGAAGCTTTCTTT
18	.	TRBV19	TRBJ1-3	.	CASSIENGQMSSGNTIYF	TGTGCCAGTAGTATAGAGAACGGACAGATGAGCTCTGGAAACACCATATATTTT
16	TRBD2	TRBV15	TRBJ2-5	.	CATSRAWTSSTETQYF	TGTGCCACCAGCAGAGCCTGGACTAGTAGTACAGAGACCCAGTACTTC
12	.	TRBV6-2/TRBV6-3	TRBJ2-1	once	CASSYPGLRSFF	TGTGCCAGCAGTTATCCAGGGCTACGATCGTTCTTC
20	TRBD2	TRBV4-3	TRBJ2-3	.	CASSQDLGTSGRSSTDTQYF	TGCGCCAGCAGCCAAGATCTCGGGACTAGCGGGAGGTCTAGCACAGATACGCAGTATTTT
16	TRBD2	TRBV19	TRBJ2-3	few	CASSPLAGEGTDTQYF	TGTGCCAGTAGTCCTCTAGCGGGAGAGGGCACAGATACGCAGTATTTT
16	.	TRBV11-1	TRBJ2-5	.	CASSLEVGSTWETQYF	TGTGCCAGCAGCTTAGAAGTGGGGTCCACGTGGGAGACCCAGTACTTC
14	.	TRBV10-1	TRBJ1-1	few	CASSTGRGDTEAFF	TGCGCCAGCAGTACGGGGCGAGGGGACACTGAAGCTTTCTTT
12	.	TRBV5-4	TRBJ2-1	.	CASSLDRLPRIF	TGTGCCAGCAGCTTGGATAGACTCCCCAGGATCTTC
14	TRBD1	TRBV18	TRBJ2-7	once	CASSLNRGAYEQYF	TGTGCCAGCTCACTCAACAGGGGTGCCTACGAGCAGTACTTC
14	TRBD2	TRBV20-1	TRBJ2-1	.	CSARGSGSRNEQFF	TGCAGTGCTAGAGGTAGCGGGAGCCGCAATGAGCAGTTCTTC
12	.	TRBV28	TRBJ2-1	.	CASSLSLNEQFF	TGTGCCAGCAGTTTATCTCTGAATGAGCAGTTCTTC
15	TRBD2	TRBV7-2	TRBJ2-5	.	CASSLIAGAIETQYF	TGTGCCAGCAGCTTAATAGCGGGAGCAATCGAGACCCAGTACTTC
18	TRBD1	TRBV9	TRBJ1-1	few	CASSPRQGGILPSTEAFF	TGTGCCAGCAGCCCGAGACAGGGGGGAATCCTGCCGAGCACTGAAGCTTTCTTT
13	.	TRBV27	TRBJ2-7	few	CASSLSDSYEQYF	TGTGCCAGCAGTTTATCGGACTCCTACGAGCAGTACTTC